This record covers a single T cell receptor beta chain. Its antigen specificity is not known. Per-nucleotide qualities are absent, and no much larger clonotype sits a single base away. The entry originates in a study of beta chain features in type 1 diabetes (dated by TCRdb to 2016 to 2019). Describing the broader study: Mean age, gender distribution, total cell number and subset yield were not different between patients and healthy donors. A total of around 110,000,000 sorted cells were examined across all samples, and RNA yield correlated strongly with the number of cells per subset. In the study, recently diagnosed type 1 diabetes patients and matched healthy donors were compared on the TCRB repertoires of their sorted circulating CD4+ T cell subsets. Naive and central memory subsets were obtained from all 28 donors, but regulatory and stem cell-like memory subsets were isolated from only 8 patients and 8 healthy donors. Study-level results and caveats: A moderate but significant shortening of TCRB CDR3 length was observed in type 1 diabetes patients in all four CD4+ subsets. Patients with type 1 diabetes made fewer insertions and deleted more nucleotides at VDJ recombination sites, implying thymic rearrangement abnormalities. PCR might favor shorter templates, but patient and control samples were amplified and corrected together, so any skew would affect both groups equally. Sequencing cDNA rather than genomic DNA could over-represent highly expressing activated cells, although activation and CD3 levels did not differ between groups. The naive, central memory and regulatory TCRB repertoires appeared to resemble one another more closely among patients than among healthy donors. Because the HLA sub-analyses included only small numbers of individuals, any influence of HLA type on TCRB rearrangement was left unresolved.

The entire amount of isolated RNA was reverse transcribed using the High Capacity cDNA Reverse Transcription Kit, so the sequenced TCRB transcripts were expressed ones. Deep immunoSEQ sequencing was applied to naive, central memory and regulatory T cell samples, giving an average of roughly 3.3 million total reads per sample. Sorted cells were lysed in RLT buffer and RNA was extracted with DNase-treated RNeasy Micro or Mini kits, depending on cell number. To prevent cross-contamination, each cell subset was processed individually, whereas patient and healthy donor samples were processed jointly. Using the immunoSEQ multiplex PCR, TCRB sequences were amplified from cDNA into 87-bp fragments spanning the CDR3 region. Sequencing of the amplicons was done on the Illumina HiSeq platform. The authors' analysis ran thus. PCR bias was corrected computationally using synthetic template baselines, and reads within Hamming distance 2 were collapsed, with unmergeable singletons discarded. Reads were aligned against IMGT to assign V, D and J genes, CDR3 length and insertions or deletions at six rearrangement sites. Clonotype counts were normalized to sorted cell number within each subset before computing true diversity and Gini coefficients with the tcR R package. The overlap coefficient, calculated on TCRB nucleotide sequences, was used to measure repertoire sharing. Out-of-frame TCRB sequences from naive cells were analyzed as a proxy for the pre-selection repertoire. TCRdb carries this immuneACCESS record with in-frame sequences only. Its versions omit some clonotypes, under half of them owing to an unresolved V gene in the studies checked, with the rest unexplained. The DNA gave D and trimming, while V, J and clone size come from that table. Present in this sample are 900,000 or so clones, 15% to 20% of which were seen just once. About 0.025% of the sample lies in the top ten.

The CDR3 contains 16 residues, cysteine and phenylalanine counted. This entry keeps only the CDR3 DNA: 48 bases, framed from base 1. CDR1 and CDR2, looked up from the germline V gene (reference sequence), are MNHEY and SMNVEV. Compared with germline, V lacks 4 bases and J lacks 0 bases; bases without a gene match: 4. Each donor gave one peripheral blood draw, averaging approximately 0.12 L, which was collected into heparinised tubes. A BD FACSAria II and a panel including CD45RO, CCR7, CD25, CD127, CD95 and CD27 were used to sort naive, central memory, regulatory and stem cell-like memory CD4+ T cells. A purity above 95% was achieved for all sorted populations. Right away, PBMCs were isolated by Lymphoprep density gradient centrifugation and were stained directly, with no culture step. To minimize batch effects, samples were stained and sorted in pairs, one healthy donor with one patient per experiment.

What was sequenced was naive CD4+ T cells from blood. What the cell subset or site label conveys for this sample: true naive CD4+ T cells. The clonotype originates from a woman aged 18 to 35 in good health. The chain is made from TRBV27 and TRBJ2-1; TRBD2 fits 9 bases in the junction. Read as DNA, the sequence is TGTGCCAGCAGTTGGATTAGCGGGAGCTCCTACAATGAGCAGTTCTTC. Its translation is CASSWISGSSYNEQFF.